These 20 T cell receptor beta chains were sequenced from one sample in a study of technical replicates of blood from several donors. The repertoire was sequenced with immunoSEQ multiplex PCR; TCRdb's copy has only in-frame clones and lacks some. This table has tens of thousands of clones, approximately 91% appearing once. Sequenced material: PBMCs. The source of these receptors is a human donor in good health. Some clones in this sample may be carry-over from other donors' samples.

This chain connects TRBV5-6 to TRBJ1-2; D gene unclear. The CDR3 spans 15 residues. V dropped 7 bases and J dropped 0 bases, with 16 bases sitting between them. Germline CDR1 SGHDT, CDR2 YYEEEE. CDR3 region: CASWFRRTTNYGYTF. CDR3 nucleotide sequence: TGTGCCAGCTGGTTTCGGAGAACAACTAACTATGGCTACACCTTC.

This clone was seen more than once but under ten times. The V and J genes are TRBV19 and TRBJ1-6, with a weak D call TRBD1 (5 bases). Between the trimmed V and J ends, which lost 3 bases and 7 bases, there was a span of 19 bases. CDR1 is LNHDA and CDR2 is SQIVND in the germline V gene (reference sequence). This CDR3 spans 17 amino acids. CDR3 nucleotide sequence: TGTGCCAGTAGTATCACTTCCATAGCAGGGATCAATTCACCCCTCCACTTT. Its protein product is CASSITSIAGINSPLHF.

The chain combines TRBV25-1 with TRBJ2-3, with a possible D match to TRBD1 (5 bases). Trimming took 4 bases from V and 4 from J, leaving 12 bases between them. CDR1 and CDR2 (germline): MGHDK, SYGVNS. The CDR3 covers 14 residues. The CDR3 loop reads CASSGQGGADTQYF. CDR3 nucleotides: TGTGCCAGCAGTGGCCAGGGTGGGGCAGATACGCAGTATTTT.

The chain recombines TRBV6-5 with TRBJ1-1; perhaps TRBD1 as D (6 bases). The germline gives CDR1 MNHEY, CDR2 SVGAGI. Trimming shortened V by 6 bases and J by 7 bases, and 18 bases separated the two germline ends. The CDR3 has 14 residues. The CDR3 nucleotides are TGTGCCAGCAGCAGAAGTGGACAGTATTATGAAGCTTTCTTT. Protein sequence: CASSRSGQYYEAFF.

The CDR3 bases are TGCGCCAGCAGCCCCGGGGACATGAACACTGAAGCTTTCTTT. Protein sequence: CASSPGDMNTEAFF. This sequence joins TRBV5-1 and TRBJ1-1; possible D gene TRBD1, 6 bases. The germline V and J ends were trimmed by 4 bases and 0 bases, with 10 bases remaining between them. CDR3 length: 14 amino acids. Germline CDR1 and CDR2: SGHRS and YFSETQ.

The chain couples TRBV18 to TRBJ2-3; 9 positions match TRBD1. This CDR3 spans 16 amino acids. J was trimmed by 6 bases and V by 0 bases; bases with no gene match: 7. Germline V gene sequence: CDR1 KGHSH, CDR2 LQKENI. CDR3 coding DNA: TGTGCCAGCTCACCACCGCAACAGGGGGCCGGGGATACGCAGTATTTT. Its translation: CASSPPQQGAGDTQYF.

The chain recombines TRBV6-6 with TRBJ1-3, with D maybe TRBD1 (5 bases). This CDR3 is built from 16 residues. V was pared by 5 bases and J by 2 bases, with 16 bases between. Germline V gene sequence: CDR1 MNHNY, CDR2 SVGAGI (reference sequence). The CDR3 DNA reads TGTGCCAGCAGTCGTTTCTGGGGGGAGGCTGGAAACACCATATATTTT. Translating it yields CASSRFWGEAGNTIYF.

V is TRBV7-9 and J is TRBJ1-2, with D perhaps matching TRBD1 (6 bases). Germline V gene sequence: CDR1 SEHNR, CDR2 FQNEAQ (reference sequence). Trimming stripped 0 bases from V and 0 bases from J, with 14 bases between. The CDR3 runs to 17 residues. The CDR3 spells CASSLASGQSANYGYTF. In DNA form, the CDR3 reads TGTGCCAGCAGCTTAGCCTCTGGACAGTCCGCTAACTATGGCTACACCTTC.

CDR3 sequence: CASSLGDRGSPLHF. The CDR3 DNA reads as TGTGCCAGCAGTTTAGGTGACAGGGGTTCACCCCTCCACTTT. This rearrangement joins TRBV27 to TRBJ1-6; 8 nucleotides match TRBD1. Germline V gene data show CDR1 as MNHEY and CDR2 as SMNVEV (reference sequence). This CDR3 has 14 amino acids. Unmatched junction bases numbered 3, after V lost 2 bases and J lost 9 bases.

V usage is TRBV6-5 and J usage is TRBJ2-3, with 9 bases lining up with TRBD2. The CDR3 is 15 amino acids. CDR1 and CDR2 from the germline V gene are MNHEY and SVGAGI. V lost 6 bases to trimming and J lost 2 bases; unmatched junction nucleotides: 6. This CDR3 is CASRFLAGSTDTQYF. DNA for the CDR3: TGTGCCAGCAGATTTCTAGCGGGGTCCACAGATACGCAGTATTTT.

The rearrangement links TRBV29-1 to TRBJ2-7; 8 bases align to TRBD1. V lost 4 bases to trimming and J lost 1 base; unmatched junction nucleotides: 6. Looked up from germline, CDR1 is SQVTM and CDR2 is ANQGSEA. This CDR3 has 14 residues. CDR3 amino acids: CSVVGRTGSYEQYF. The DNA of the CDR3 is TGCAGCGTTGTTGGGAGGACAGGGTCCTACGAGCAGTACTTC.

CDR3 residues: CASSLVPGSTGNTIYF. CDR3 sequence (DNA): TGCGCCAGCAGCTTGGTACCGGGTAGTACTGGAAACACCATATATTTT. The chain couples TRBV5-1 to TRBJ1-3; D is unresolved. Germline lookup yields CDR1 SGHRS and CDR2 YFSETQ. The CDR3 is 16 amino acids. V was pared by 0 bases and J by 2 bases, with 12 bases between.

The chain recombines TRBV19 with TRBJ1-2; 7 nucleotides match TRBD1. This CDR3 is 12 amino acids long. Looked up from germline, CDR1 is LNHDA and CDR2 is SQIVND (reference sequence). V was pared by 5 bases and J by 5 bases, with 2 bases of the junction left unmatched. The DNA for the CDR3 is TGTGCCAGTAGTCGACAGGGTTATGGCTACACCTTC. It encodes CASSRQGYGYTF.

The chain recombines TRBV5-4 with TRBJ2-3; TRBD2 might be the D (6 bases). This CDR3 has 14 amino acids. The germline CDR1 and CDR2 sequences are SGHNT and YYREEE (reference sequence). V gave up 3 bases and J gave up 3 bases, with 11 bases separating them. In DNA form, the CDR3 reads TGTGCCAGCAGCTGGGGCCGGGGGACAGATACGCAGTATTTT. It encodes CASSWGRGTDTQYF. The variable domain in full, completed from reference TRBV5-4 and TRBJ2-3, reads ETGVTQSPTHLIKTRGQQVTLRCSSQSGHNTVSWYQQALGQGPQFIFQYYREEENGRGNFPPRFSGLQFPNYSSELNVNALELDDSALYLCASSWGRGTDTQYFGPGTRLTVL.

This clone is a singleton in its sample. The rearrangement uses TRBV6-5 and TRBJ2-1, with 8 bases lining up with TRBD1. The V gene's germline CDR1 is MNHEY and CDR2 SVGAGI. V gave up 2 bases and J gave up 4 bases; unmatched junction bases: 4. The CDR3 covers 15 residues. This CDR3 reads CASSYRDRIYNEQFF. The CDR3 nucleotides are TGTGCCAGCAGTTACCGGGACAGGATTTACAATGAGCAGTTCTTC.

V and J are TRBV30 and TRBJ2-1; tentative D call: TRBD2 (5 bases). V lost 0 bases and J 8 bases, leaving 17 bases between the germline ends. CDR1 is GTSNPN and CDR2 is SVGIG in the germline V gene (reference sequence). This CDR3 has 15 amino acids. The CDR3, as DNA: TGTGCCTGGAGTGTACAAGGAGGCCCGTGGGATGAGCAGTTCTTC. The encoded protein is CAWSVQGGPWDEQFF.

The chain has TRBV19 and TRBJ2-5, with TRBD2 matching 9 bases. The CDR3 sequence is 15 residues long. V shed 7 bases, J shed 5 bases, and the junction held 11 bases outside the gene matches. Germline CDR1 is LNHDA and CDR2 is SQIVND (reference sequence). CDR3 DNA sequence: TGTGCCAGTAAAGGGACTAGCTTAGGAGAGGAGACCCAGTACTTC. Its protein product is CASKGTSLGEETQYF.

The rearrangement joins TRBV5-1 to TRBJ1-6, with TRBD1 matching over 8 bases. The CDR3 spans 20 residues. CDR1 SGHRS and CDR2 YFSETQ come from the germline V gene. V shed 1 base, J shed 0 bases, and the junction held 12 bases outside the gene matches. The CDR3 region is CASSLTLRTGTSSYNSPLHF. The CDR3 region has the DNA TGCGCCAGCAGCTTGACCCTCCGGACAGGGACCAGCTCCTATAATTCACCCCTCCACTTT.

This clone was recorded a few times. V and J are TRBV4-3 and TRBJ2-5; D is perhaps TRBD2 (5 bases). This CDR3 is built from 13 residues. Between the trimmed V and J ends, which lost 0 bases and 5 bases, there was a span of 7 bases. CDR1 and CDR2 from the germline V gene are LGHNA and YSLEER. CDR3 bases: TGCGCCAGCAGCCAAGATCCGGGGGAGACCCAGTACTTC. As protein: CASSQDPGETQYF.

The gene calls are TRBV25-1 and TRBJ1-6; D remains unclear. The V and J ends lost 2 bases and 7 bases respectively, with 9 bases between them. The CDR3 is 14 amino acids. Germline values: CDR1 MGHDK, CDR2 SYGVNS. As DNA, the CDR3 is TGTGCCAGCAGTGAAAGCTCGAGAAATTCACCCCTCCACTTT. It codes for CASSESSRNSPLHF.